This entry features one TCR beta chain sequence. Template material for amplifying TCR beta CDR3 regions consisted of RNA transcripts. The HTBI primer set served for first-round RT-PCR of the TCR CDR3. Using its own MiXCR run on the multiplex PCR reads, TCRdb lists one record per CDR3 protein. Of about 110,000 distinct CDR3 sequences detected, 15% to 20% appear once; the ten largest clones hold about 45%. Trimming took 1 base from V and 7 from J; bases not matched to a gene: 2. The CDR3 consists of 15 residues. The record originates from a study of T cells in Graves' hyperthyroidism and ophthalmopathy. Diagnoses used clinical symptoms, serum thyroxine and TRAb, thyroid ultrasound and orbital computed tomography.

The specimen sequenced was blood. V is TRBV12-3 or TRBV12-4 and J is TRBJ2-1, with TRBD1 matching over 12 bases. The TCR was taken from a woman aged 50 to 60 with Graves' hyperthyroidism. The CDR3, as DNA: TGTGCCAGCAGTTTAGGGGACAGGGGGCTGAATGAGCAGTTCTTC. This encodes CASSLGDRGLNEQFF.